This is a list of T cell receptor beta chains from one sample in a study of regulatory and conventional T cells in RAG deficiency. The repertoire was sequenced with immunoSEQ multiplex PCR; TCRdb's copy has only in-frame clones and lacks some. The table lists about 30,000 clones, 75% to 95% of them singletons, with around 0.79% in the top ten. The sample was also linked to a second study, of regulatory T cells.

Material for sequencing was Tregs sorted from blood. These receptors all stem from a human donor in good health. CDR3s include the opening cysteine and the closing phenylalanine or tryptophan. Each record gives: D gene, V gene, clone size, J gene, CDR3 DNA, CDR3 protein. D genes are given only for firm matches. The size field is filled for only some rows; it gives once, few, many or a size class.

>NA|TRBV5-1|NA|TRBJ2-3
TGCGCCAGCAGCCCGTACACAGATACGCAGTATTTT
CASSPYTDTQYF
>TRBD1|TRBV18|NA|TRBJ2-7
TGTGCCAGCTCACCCGGGACAGGGACTGGTGAGCAGTACTTC
CASSPGTGTGEQYF
>TRBD1|TRBV6-1|NA|TRBJ1-3
TGTGCCAGCACCCTGGGACAGCTCACTGGAAACACCATATATTTT
CASTLGQLTGNTIYF
>NA|TRBV18|NA|TRBJ1-2
TGTGCCAGCTCACGAGGCGGGACCGTGGGCTACACCTTC
CASSRGGTVGYTF
>NA|TRBV28|NA|TRBJ2-7
TGTGCCAGCAGTTTCAGGGTCTACGAGCAGTACTTC
CASSFRVYEQYF
>NA|TRBV25-1|NA|TRBJ2-1
TGTGCCAGCGCGGCTGCGGCAGGCGTTAATGAGCAGTTCTTC
CASAAAAGVNEQFF
>TRBD1|TRBV19|NA|TRBJ1-1
TGTGCCAGCCAGGAGGGGACAGGGGGCCGGACTGAAGCTTTCTTT
CASQEGTGGRTEAFF
>TRBD1|TRBV27|NA|TRBJ2-7
TGTGCCAGCAGTTTATACAGGGGCTCCTACGAGCAGTACTTC
CASSLYRGSYEQYF
>NA|TRBV7-9|NA|TRBJ2-4
TGTGCCAGCAGCTTACAGGGGCTTAGAGCCAAAAACATTCAGTACTTC
CASSLQGLRAKNIQYF
>TRBD1|TRBV28|NA|TRBJ1-5
TGTGCCAGCAACCCCTTGCGGGACAGGCTAAATCAGCCCCAGCATTTT
CASNPLRDRLNQPQHF
>TRBD1|TRBV29-1|NA|TRBJ1-4
TGCAGCGCCATTGACAGGGGCAATGAAAAACTGTTTTTT
CSAIDRGNEKLFF
>TRBD1|TRBV18|NA|TRBJ1-1
TGTGCCAGCTCACATTTACAGGGGGCTGAAGCTTTCTTT
CASSHLQGAEAFF
>TRBD1|TRBV7-7|NA|TRBJ2-2
TGTGCTAGCAGCCCGGACAGGGGGTTTCTTTATGGCGGGGAGCTGTTTTTT
CASSPDRGFLYGGELFF
>TRBD1|TRBV27|NA|TRBJ1-5
TGTGCCAGTAAGACCCGACAGGGCGCCCAGCCCCAGCATTTT
CASKTRQGAQPQHF
>TRBD1|TRBV11-2|NA|TRBJ2-7
TGTGCCAGCAGCTCCCAGGGGGTCTCCTACGAGCAGTACTTC
CASSSQGVSYEQYF
>NA|TRBV18|NA|TRBJ2-7
TGTGCCAGCTCACAACGACAGGATACCTACGAGCAGTACTTC
CASSQRQDTYEQYF
>NA|TRBV11-1|NA|TRBJ1-6
TGTGCCAGCAGCCGGGACACCATACCTGACTATAATTCACCCCTCCACTTT
CASSRDTIPDYNSPLHF
>TRBD1|TRBV18|NA|TRBJ1-2
TGTGCCAGCTCACAGACAGGGACCTATGGCTACACCTTC
CASSQTGTYGYTF
>NA|TRBV5-4|few|TRBJ1-2
TGTGCCAGCAGGGCTACAGGGTATGGTGGCTACACCTTC
CASRATGYGGYTF
>NA|TRBV5-6|NA|TRBJ1-1
TGTGCCAGCAGCTTGCGACTGTTGGGGCGAGGCCTGAACACTGAAGCTTTCTTT
CASSLRLLGRGLNTEAFF
>NA|TRBV5-1|NA|TRBJ1-2
TGCGCCAGCAGCTTGGACGGCACCTATGGCTACACCTTC
CASSLDGTYGYTF
>TRBD2|TRBV6-5|once|TRBJ2-7
TGTGCCAGCAGTTCGGGGGGTCGCTGGGAGCAGTACTTC
CASSSGGRWEQYF
>TRBD1|TRBV5-1|NA|TRBJ2-7
TGCGCCAGCAGATATAATGACAGGGTATTCTACGAGCAGTACTTC
CASRYNDRVFYEQYF
>NA|TRBV2|NA|TRBJ2-5
TGTGCCAGCATTTATGGGACCTACCAAGAGACCCAGTACTTC
CASIYGTYQETQYF
>NA|TRBV5-6|NA|TRBJ2-7
TGTGCCAGCAGCCGCCATCATGGTTTATCCTACGAGCAGTACTTC
CASSRHHGLSYEQYF
>NA|TRBV5-1|NA|TRBJ2-5
TGCGCCAGCAGCAGGAGGGCGATCCAAGAGACCCAGTACTTC
CASSRRAIQETQYF
>TRBD2|TRBV5-6|NA|TRBJ2-3
TGTGCCAGCTCCGAGGGACTAGCAACAGATACGCAGTATTTT
CASSEGLATDTQYF
>TRBD1|TRBV30|NA|TRBJ1-6
TGTGCCTGGAGGGTTTGGACAGGGGGATCACCCCTCCACTTT
CAWRVWTGGSPLHF
>NA|TRBV7-7|NA|TRBJ1-1
TGTGCTAGCAGCGTGGACAGGAACACTGAAGCTTTCTTT
CASSVDRNTEAFF
>NA|TRBV6-6|NA|TRBJ1-1
TGTGCCAGCAGCCAACGGGCGGCTATGAACACTGAAGCTTTCTTT
CASSQRAAMNTEAFF
>NA|TRBV5-5|NA|TRBJ1-6
TGTGCCAGCAGCTTGGCGGGGGCGGGTAATTCACCCCTCCACTTT
CASSLAGAGNSPLHF
>NA|TRBV7-3|once|TRBJ2-4
TGTGCCAGCAGCTTAACCAAAGCCAAAAACATTCAGTACTTC
CASSLTKAKNIQYF
>TRBD1|TRBV7-6|NA|TRBJ1-1
TGTGCCAGCAGCTCGCCGGGACAGGGCCTGAACACTGAAGCTTTCTTT
CASSSPGQGLNTEAFF
>TRBD1|TRBV6-1|NA|TRBJ1-3
TGTGCCAGCAGGAGGACAGGGGAAAACACCATATATTTT
CASRRTGENTIYF
>TRBD1|TRBV5-1|NA|TRBJ1-1
TGCGCCAGCAGCTTGAAAGGAGTATCGGGACAGCGCTACACTGAAGCTTTCTTT
CASSLKGVSGQRYTEAFF
>TRBD1|TRBV19|NA|TRBJ2-7
TGTGCCAGTAGTAAATCCGGGACAGGGATATACGAGCAGTACTTC
CASSKSGTGIYEQYF
>NA|TRBV6-1|NA|TRBJ1-2
TGTGCCAGCAGTGGATACACAAACTATGGCTACACCTTC
CASSGYTNYGYTF
>TRBD1|TRBV19|once|TRBJ1-2
TGTGCCAGTGCGCTGACAGGGGTAGGCTACACCTTC
CASALTGVGYTF
>NA|TRBV11-3|NA|TRBJ2-1
TGTGCCAGCAGCTTAGCCCAGGGGGGCTACAATGAGCAGTTCTTC
CASSLAQGGYNEQFF
>NA|TRBV19|NA|TRBJ2-7
TGTGCCAGTAGTATTCGAACAGGCTACTACGAGCAGTACTTC
CASSIRTGYYEQYF
>NA|TRBV2|NA|TRBJ2-5
TGTGCCAGCAGTGAGAGGACAAAACACGAGACCCAGTACTTC
CASSERTKHETQYF
>NA|TRBV10-3|NA|TRBJ2-7
TGTGCCATCAGTGACCCAGGGACCTACGAGCAGTACTTC
CAISDPGTYEQYF
>NA|TRBV6-1|NA|TRBJ1-6
TGTGCCAGCAGTTTACAGGATAATTCACCCCTCCACTTT
CASSLQDNSPLHF
>NA|TRBV6-1|NA|TRBJ2-7
TGTGCCAGCAGTGAAGCGGGGGGGCCGGTAAACGAGCAGTACTTC
CASSEAGGPVNEQYF
>NA|TRBV6-5|NA|TRBJ1-2
TGTGCCAGCAGTGAACAGCTGGGGCGGTACGGCTACACCTTC
CASSEQLGRYGYTF
>NA|TRBV6-1|NA|TRBJ1-1
TGTGCCACCAGCATCCGGGGGCGGGCCACTGAAGCTTTCTTT
CATSIRGRATEAFF
>TRBD2|TRBV5-6|NA|TRBJ2-3
TGTGCCAGCAGCGAACTAGCGGGAAGGGATACGCAGTATTTT
CASSELAGRDTQYF
>TRBD2|TRBV6-6|NA|TRBJ2-7
TGTGCCAGCAGACCCACTAGCGGGGTGGGGCAGTACTTC
CASRPTSGVGQYF
>NA|TRBV6-6|NA|TRBJ1-2
TGTGCCAGCACTTACGGGGGAGGCTACACCTTC
CASTYGGGYTF
>NA|TRBV7-9|NA|TRBJ1-3
TGTGCCAGCAGCTTAGAAGGGGCGACGGGAAACACCATATATTTT
CASSLEGATGNTIYF
>NA|TRBV4-1|few|TRBJ1-2
TGCGCCAGCAGCCAAGATCTCGGGACACCTCGTTATGGCTACACCTTC
CASSQDLGTPRYGYTF
>TRBD2|TRBV10-3|NA|TRBJ2-5
TGTGCCATCAGTGGGGGGACTAGCGGGGATCAAGAGACCCAGTACTTC
CAISGGTSGDQETQYF
>TRBD1|TRBV6-5|NA|TRBJ1-5
TGTGCCAGCAGGGAACAGGGGGCCAGTCAGCCCCAGCATTTT
CASREQGASQPQHF
>NA|TRBV7-2|NA|TRBJ2-2
TGTGCCAGCAGCTACCAAGCGGGTATTGGCACCGGGGAGCTGTTTTTT
CASSYQAGIGTGELFF
>NA|TRBV6-6|NA|TRBJ1-1
TGTGCCAGCAGTTACAGGGCTACCACTGAAGCTTTCTTT
CASSYRATTEAFF
>NA|TRBV25-1|NA|TRBJ2-7
TGTGCCAGCAGGATAGGGACACGGGGTTACGAGCAGTACTTC
CASRIGTRGYEQYF